One sample yielded the 6 T cell receptor beta chains listed below, sequenced in a study of breast tumors, draining lymph nodes, adjacent tissues. TCRdb reprocessed the multiplex PCR reads via MiXCR and lists one record per CDR3 protein. Of some 85,000 distinct CDR3 sequences in the sample, roughly 30% were seen once. Samples came from axillary lymph nodes draining the breast cancer. Sequenced input: axillary lymph node tissue. The receptor source for this set is a female donor with breast cancer. Some clones in this sample may be carry-over from other donors' samples.

This clonotype was detected ten times or more. V and J are TRBV7-9 and TRBJ2-3; 7 bases agree with TRBD1. This CDR3 spans 14 amino acids. V was pared by 4 bases and J by 5 bases, with 6 bases of the junction left unmatched. From germline, CDR1 is SEHNR and CDR2 FQNEAQ (reference sequence). The CDR3 loop is CASSSWTGQDTQYF. Written as DNA, the CDR3 is TGTGCCAGCAGCTCCTGGACAGGACAAGATACGCAGTATTTT.

The table lists this clonotype with a few counts. A read error may be the cause here, since a much bigger clone is one base away. The J gene is TRBJ2-5, the V gene TRBV6-6; 8 nucleotides agree with TRBD2. The CDR3 sequence is 13 residues long. The germline CDR1 and CDR2 sequences are MNHNY and SVGAGI (reference sequence). Written as DNA, the CDR3 is TGTGCCAGCAGAGGACTAGCCCAAGAGGCCCAGTACTTC. It specifies CASRGLAQEAQYF.

The J gene is TRBJ1-1, the V gene TRBV10-3; D is undetermined. Germline V gene data show CDR1 as ENHRY and CDR2 as SYGVKD. The CDR3 length is 14 residues. V lost 5 bases, J lost 0 bases, and 10 bases lay in between. The CDR3: CAISYSQVNTEAFF. CDR3 nucleotides: TGTGCCATCAGTTACTCTCAGGTGAACACTGAAGCTTTCTTT.

This clonotype appeared many times. The chain carries TRBV9 and TRBJ1-6; 9 bases match TRBD1. The V segment lost 3 bases and the J segment 8 bases; nucleotides outside the gene matches: 3. The CDR3 extends over 14 amino acids. Germline V CDR1 and CDR2: SGDLS, YYNGEE. CDR3 nucleotides: TGTGCCAGCAGCGGACAGGGGGAGTATTCACCCCTCCACTTT. Translating it yields CASSGQGEYSPLHF.

This clonotype was seen repeatedly, ten times or more. J is TRBJ2-4 and V is TRBV10-2; 8 bases align to TRBD1. Germline CDR1 and CDR2: WSHSY and SAAADI. Trimming cost V 8 bases and J 6 bases; bases outside gene matches: 9. CDR3 size: 14 residues. The CDR3 DNA reads as TGCGCCAGCGGCGCCGGGACAGGCGGAAACATTCAGTACTTC. Translating gives CASGAGTGGNIQYF.

This sequence joins TRBV20-1 and TRBJ2-5; 9 bases fit TRBD2. Trimming at V came to 1 base and at J to 7 bases, leaving 7 bases not matched to a gene. The CDR3 is 14 residues long. Germline assignment: CDR1 DFQATT and CDR2 SNEGSKA (reference sequence). This CDR3 reads CSARGGLAPGTQYF. Here the CDR3 DNA reads TGCAGTGCTAGAGGGGGACTAGCACCGGGGACCCAGTACTTC.